This passage covers 14 T cell receptor beta chains from one sample sequenced in a study of blood T cell repertoires in COVID-19. TCRdb's copy holds only in-frame clones and misses some; the assay was immunoSEQ multiplex PCR. Among roughly 670,000 clones listed, 85% to 90% were seen once. The sequencing input was peripheral blood. The receptors originated from a young woman with acute or convalescent COVID-19.

This chain connects TRBV4-3 to TRBJ2-3; TRBD2 aligns across 7 bases. CDR3 length equals 15 residues. The germline V gene encodes CDR1 LGHNA and CDR2 YSLEER. V shed 1 base, J shed 3 bases, and the junction held 4 bases outside the gene matches. In nucleotides, the CDR3 is TGCGCCAGCAGCCAAGCGTGGGGGGGGACAGATACGCAGTATTTT. This encodes CASSQAWGGTDTQYF.

The chain links TRBV6-5 to TRBJ2-7, with TRBD1 identical over 9 bases. The V gene's germline CDR1 is MNHEY and CDR2 SVGAGI. The V gene end was trimmed by 8 bases and the J gene end by 6 bases; junction bases not matched to a gene: 11. This CDR3 has 14 amino acids. CDR3 coding DNA: TGTGCCAGCCAATATACCGGGACAGGGACCGAGCAGTACTTC. This gives the protein CASQYTGTGTEQYF.

This clone was observed a few times. J is TRBJ2-7 and V is TRBV4-2, with unresolved D. In germline, CDR1 is LGHNA, CDR2 YNFKEQ. The V and J ends lost 0 bases and 5 bases respectively, with 8 bases between them. The CDR3 runs 13 residues. CDR3 region: CASSQDLFDEQYF. For the CDR3, the DNA is TGTGCCAGCAGCCAAGATTTGTTCGACGAGCAGTACTTC.

The rearrangement links TRBV2 to TRBJ1-6; 8 positions match TRBD1. From germline, CDR1 is SNHLY and CDR2 FYNNEI. The junction had 11 bases not matched to a gene; V was cut back by 6 bases and J by 10 bases. This CDR3 is 15 amino acids long. The CDR3: CASRRLQGARSPLHF. The CDR3 region has the DNA TGTGCCAGCAGAAGACTTCAGGGGGCGCGATCACCCCTCCACTTT. Based on the CDR3 plus reference TRBV2 and TRBJ1-6, the full variable domain is EPEVTQTPSHQVTQMGQEVILRCVPISNHLYFYWYRQILGQKVEFLVSFYNNEISEKSEIFDDQFSVERPDGSNFTLKIRSTKLEDSAMYFCASRRLQGARSPLHFGNGTRLTVT.

The rearrangement joins TRBV19 to TRBJ1-6, with D unresolved. From germline, CDR1 is LNHDA and CDR2 SQIVND (reference sequence). This CDR3 spans 15 amino acids. V was pared by 0 bases and J by 8 bases, with 11 bases between. The CDR3 DNA reads as TGTGCCAGTAGTATAGACCCATCGGAGGATTCACCCCTCCACTTT. Residues: CASSIDPSEDSPLHF.

The chain uses TRBV2 and TRBJ1-2, with TRBD1 matching 8 bases. The CDR3 length is 16 residues. Germline-derived CDR1 and CDR2 are SNHLY and FYNNEI. V shed 1 base, J shed 8 bases, and the junction held 12 bases outside the gene matches. CDR3 amino acids: CASSEVMARGLKGYTF. CDR3 in DNA: TGTGCCAGCAGTGAAGTGATGGCCAGGGGGCTAAAGGGCTACACCTTC.

The rearrangement uses TRBV18 and TRBJ2-7; the match to TRBD1 covers 12 bases. The CDR3 contains 14 residues. V dropped 6 bases and J dropped 5; count of bases not matched to a gene: 5. Looked up from germline, CDR1 is KGHSH and CDR2 is LQKENI. CDR3 DNA sequence: TGTGCCAGCTCCCCGGGGGACAGGGGGCACGAGCAGTACTTC. This translates into CASSPGDRGHEQYF.

The V and J genes are TRBV6-5 and TRBJ1-2; 11 nucleotides match TRBD1. Germline CDR1 and CDR2: MNHEY and SVGAGI. The CDR3 contains 14 residues. V was pared by 6 bases and J by 4 bases, with 4 bases of the junction left unmatched. CDR3 nucleotide sequence: TGTGCCAGCAGAGTCGGGACAGGGGGCTATGGCTACACCTTC. Protein: CASRVGTGGYGYTF.

V usage is TRBV5-8 and J usage is TRBJ1-5, with 8 nucleotides matching TRBD1. J lost 3 bases, V lost 3 bases, and 2 bases had no gene match. Germline CDR1 is SGHTS and CDR2 is YDEGEE. CDR3 length: 14 amino acids. CDR3 sequence: CASSWTGINQPQHF. The CDR3 nucleotides are TGTGCCAGCAGCTGGACAGGGATCAATCAGCCCCAGCATTTT.

This rearrangement joins TRBV6-5 to TRBJ2-1; unclear D gene. This CDR3 has 14 amino acids. V gave up 5 bases and J gave up 5 bases, with 13 bases separating them. Germline V gene sequence: CDR1 MNHEY, CDR2 SVGAGI. CDR3 sequence: CASSLSGLNNEQFF. The CDR3 region has the DNA TGTGCCAGCAGTCTGTCAGGATTAAACAATGAGCAGTTCTTC.

A remark on this clone: The sample has other DNA sequences that encode this CDR3 too. The V gene is TRBV4-1, the J gene TRBJ2-1; no reliable D call. Trimming left V 1 base short and J 6 bases short, with 7 bases between. This CDR3 has 13 amino acids. Looked up from germline, CDR1 is MGHRA and CDR2 is YSYEKL. The CDR3 DNA follows: TGCGCCAGCAGCCAAGGGGCAGGCAATGAGCAGTTCTTC. It encodes CASSQGAGNEQFF.

This clone was seen a single time. This chain's CDR3 is CASCRDWFTDTQYF. Written as DNA, the CDR3 is TGTGCCAGCTGCCGGGACTGGTTCACAGATACGCAGTATTTT. The chain links TRBV5-5 to TRBJ2-3, with D perhaps TRBD2 (6 bases). V gave up 7 bases and J gave up 2 bases, with 14 bases separating them. Germline V lookup: CDR1 SGHKS, CDR2 YYEKEE (reference sequence). The CDR3 totals 14 residues.

V and J are TRBV6-5 and TRBJ1-2; 7 bases align to TRBD1. The ends lost 4 bases at V and 0 bases at J; junction bases unmatched: 8. The CDR3 has 16 amino acids. The V gene's germline CDR1 is MNHEY and CDR2 SVGAGI. DNA for the CDR3: TGTGCCAGCAGTTCCGCCAACAGGGGTCCTAACTATGGCTACACCTTC. This sequence encodes CASSSANRGPNYGYTF.

The chain recombines TRBV6-6 with TRBJ2-3, with TRBD1 as a possible D gene (5 bases). The V gene lost 0 bases and the J gene lost 0 bases, with 7 bases spanning the gap. The CDR3 loop spans 15 amino acids. Germline CDR1 is MNHNY and CDR2 is SVGAGI (reference sequence). CDR3 sequence reads: CASSYSQGSTDTQYF. DNA for the CDR3: TGTGCCAGCAGTTACTCGCAGGGTAGCACAGATACGCAGTATTTT.